The 5 T cell receptor beta chains presented below share a single source sample, sequenced in a study of technical replicates of blood from a handful of donors. Produced via immunoSEQ multiplex PCR; TCRdb's table is partial and in-frame only. Of roughly 80,000 clones listed, around 94% were seen once; the top ten hold about 0.4%. The sample comprised T cells isolated from PBMCs. The source of these receptors is a human donor in good health.

The V gene is TRBV19, the J gene TRBJ1-5; D remains unclear. Looked up from germline, CDR1 is LNHDA and CDR2 is SQIVND (reference sequence). This CDR3 is 17 amino acids long. Trimming took off 2 bases at V and 3 bases at J, with 17 bases between the two ends. The CDR3 region has the DNA TGTGCCAGTAGTATACGACAAGTGAACGTGAACAATCAGCCCCAGCATTTT. It specifies CASSIRQVNVNNQPQHF.

V and J are TRBV7-6 and TRBJ1-1; D is undetermined. Per the germline V gene, CDR1 is SGHVS and CDR2 is FNYEAQ. V lost 5 bases and J 1 base, leaving 14 bases between the germline ends. The CDR3 is 15 residues long. This CDR3 reads CASSPEPGENTEAFF. DNA of the CDR3: TGTGCCAGCAGCCCCGAACCGGGAGAGAACACTGAAGCTTTCTTT.

The V and J genes are TRBV28 and TRBJ1-5; D may be TRBD1 (5 bases). The CDR3 is 15 residues long. Trimming took 8 bases from V and 7 from J, leaving 21 bases between them. The germline V gene encodes CDR1 MDHEN and CDR2 SYDVKM. The CDR3 here is CASRSYQGSEQPQHF. Here the CDR3 DNA reads TGTGCCAGCCGCAGTTATCAGGGCTCTGAACAGCCCCAGCATTTT.

The genes are TRBV14 and TRBJ1-1, with D possibly TRBD1 on 6 matching bases. The V gene lost 4 bases and the J gene lost 7 bases, with 19 bases spanning the gap. Germline values: CDR1 SGHDN, CDR2 FVKESK. The CDR3 length is 15 residues. CDR3 sequence (DNA): TGTGCCAGCAGCCGCCTACAGGGTGAGCTACTTGAAGCTTTCTTT. The encoded protein is CASSRLQGELLEAFF.

The rearrangement links TRBV9 to TRBJ2-2, with TRBD1 matching over 12 bases. CDR1 and CDR2 (germline): SGDLS, YYNGEE. The CDR3 runs 16 residues. Trimming cost V 6 bases and J 2 bases; bases outside gene matches: 5. The chain's CDR3 is CASTRDRGLNTGELFF. As DNA, the CDR3 is TGTGCCAGCACGAGGGACAGGGGGCTAAACACCGGGGAGCTGTTTTTT. The complete variable domain, with remaining parts taken from reference TRBV9 and TRBJ2-2, reads DSGVTQTPKHLITATGQRVTLRCSPRSGDLSVYWYQQSLDQGLQFLIQYYNGEERAKGNILERFSAQQFPDLHSELNLSSLELGDSALYFCASTRDRGLNTGELFFGEGSRLTVL.